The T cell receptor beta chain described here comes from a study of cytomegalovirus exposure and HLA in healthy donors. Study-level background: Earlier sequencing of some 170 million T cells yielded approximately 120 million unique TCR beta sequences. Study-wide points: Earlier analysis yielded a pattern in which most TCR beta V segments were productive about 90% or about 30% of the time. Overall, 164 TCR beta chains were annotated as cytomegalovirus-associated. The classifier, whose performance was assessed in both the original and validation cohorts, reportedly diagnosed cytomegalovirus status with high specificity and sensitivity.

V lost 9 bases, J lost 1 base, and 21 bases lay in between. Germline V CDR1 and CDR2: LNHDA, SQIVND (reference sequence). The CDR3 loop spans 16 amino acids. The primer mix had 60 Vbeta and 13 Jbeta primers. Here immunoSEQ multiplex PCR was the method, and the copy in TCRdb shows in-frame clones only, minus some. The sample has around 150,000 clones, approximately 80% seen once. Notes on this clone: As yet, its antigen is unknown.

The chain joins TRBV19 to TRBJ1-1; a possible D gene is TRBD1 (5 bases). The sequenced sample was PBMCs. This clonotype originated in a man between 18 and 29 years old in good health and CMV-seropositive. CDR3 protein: CASRALSGEGNTEAFF. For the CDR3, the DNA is TGTGCCAGCAGGGCTTTGTCGGGAGAGGGGAACACTGAAGCTTTCTTT.